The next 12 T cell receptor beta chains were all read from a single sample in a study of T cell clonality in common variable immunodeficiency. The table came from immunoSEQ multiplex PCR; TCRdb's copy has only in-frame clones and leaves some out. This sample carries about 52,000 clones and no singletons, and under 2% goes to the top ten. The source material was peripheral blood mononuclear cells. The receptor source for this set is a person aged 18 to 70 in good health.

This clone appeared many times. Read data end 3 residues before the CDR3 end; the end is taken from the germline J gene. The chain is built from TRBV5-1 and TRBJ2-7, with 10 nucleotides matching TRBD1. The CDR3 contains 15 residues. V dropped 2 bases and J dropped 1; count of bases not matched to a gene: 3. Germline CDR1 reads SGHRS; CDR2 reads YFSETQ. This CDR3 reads CASSFGTGVSYEQYF. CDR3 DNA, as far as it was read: TGCGCCAGCAGCTTCGGGACAGGGGTTTCCTACGAG.

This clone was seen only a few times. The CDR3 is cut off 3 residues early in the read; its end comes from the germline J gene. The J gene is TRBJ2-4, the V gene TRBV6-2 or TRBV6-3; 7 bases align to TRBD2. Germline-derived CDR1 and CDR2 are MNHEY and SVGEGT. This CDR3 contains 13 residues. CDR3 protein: CATATGGIYGQYF. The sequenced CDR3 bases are TGTGCCACCGCGACCGGGGGGATCTATGGT.

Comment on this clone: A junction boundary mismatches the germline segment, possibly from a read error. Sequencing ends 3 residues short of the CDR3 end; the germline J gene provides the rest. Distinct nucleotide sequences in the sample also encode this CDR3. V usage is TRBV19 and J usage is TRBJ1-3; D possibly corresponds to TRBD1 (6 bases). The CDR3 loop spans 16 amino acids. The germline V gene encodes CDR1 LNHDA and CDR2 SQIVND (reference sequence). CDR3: CASSSFQAGDRNTIYF. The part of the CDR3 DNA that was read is TGTGCCAGTAGCTCGTTTCAGGCAGGGGACCGAAACACG. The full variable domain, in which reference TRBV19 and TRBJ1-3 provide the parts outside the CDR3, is DGGITQSPKYLFRKEGQNVTLSCEQNLNHDAMYWYRQDPGQGLRLIYYSQIVNDFQKGDIAEGYSVSREKKESFPLTVTSAQKNPTAFYLCASSSFQAGDRNTIYFGEGSWLTVV.

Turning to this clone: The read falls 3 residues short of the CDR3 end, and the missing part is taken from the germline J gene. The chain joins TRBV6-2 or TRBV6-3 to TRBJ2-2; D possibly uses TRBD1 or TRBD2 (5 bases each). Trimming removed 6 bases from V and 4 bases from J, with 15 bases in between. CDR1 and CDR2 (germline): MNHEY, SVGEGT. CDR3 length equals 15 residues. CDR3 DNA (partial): TGTGCCAGCAGGGACACGGGAATTATCACCGGGGAG. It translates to CASRDTGIITGE. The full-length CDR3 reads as CASRDTGIITGELFF.

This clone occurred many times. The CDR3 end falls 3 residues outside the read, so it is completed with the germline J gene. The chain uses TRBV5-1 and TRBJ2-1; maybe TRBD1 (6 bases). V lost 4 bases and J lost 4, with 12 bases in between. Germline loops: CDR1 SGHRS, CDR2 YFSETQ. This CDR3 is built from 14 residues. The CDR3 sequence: CASSPRTEYNEQFF. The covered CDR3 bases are TGCGCCAGCAGCCCCCGGACAGAGTACAATGAG.

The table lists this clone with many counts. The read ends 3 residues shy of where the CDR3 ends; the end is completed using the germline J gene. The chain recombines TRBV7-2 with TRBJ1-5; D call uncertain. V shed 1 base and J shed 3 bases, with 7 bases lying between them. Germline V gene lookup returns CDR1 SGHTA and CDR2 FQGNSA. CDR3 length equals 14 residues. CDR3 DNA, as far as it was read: TGTGCCAGCAGCTTAGAGGTTTACAATCAGCCC. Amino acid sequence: CASSLEVYNQP. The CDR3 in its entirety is CASSLEVYNQPQHF.

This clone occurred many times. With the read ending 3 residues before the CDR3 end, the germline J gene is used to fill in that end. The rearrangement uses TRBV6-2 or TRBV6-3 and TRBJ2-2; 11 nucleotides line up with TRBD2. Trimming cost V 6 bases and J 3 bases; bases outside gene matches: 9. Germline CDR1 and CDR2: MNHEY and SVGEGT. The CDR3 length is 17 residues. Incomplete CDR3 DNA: TGTGCCAGCAGCTACGTCGGGACTAGCGGATACACCGGGGAG. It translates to CASSYVGTSGYTGE. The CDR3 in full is CASSYVGTSGYTGELFF.

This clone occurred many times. The CDR3 reads CASSPVFTGTDTQYF. The sequenced part of the CDR3 DNA is TGTGCCAGCTCACCAGTCTTCACAGGGACCGATACG. The chain couples TRBV18 to TRBJ2-3; the D gene is possibly TRBD1 (6 bases). The read halts 3 residues ahead of the CDR3 end, with the missing end drawn from the germline J gene. CDR1 is KGHSH and CDR2 is LQKENI in the germline V gene. Trimming removed 2 bases at V and 6 bases at J, with 15 bases between. The CDR3 extends over 15 amino acids.

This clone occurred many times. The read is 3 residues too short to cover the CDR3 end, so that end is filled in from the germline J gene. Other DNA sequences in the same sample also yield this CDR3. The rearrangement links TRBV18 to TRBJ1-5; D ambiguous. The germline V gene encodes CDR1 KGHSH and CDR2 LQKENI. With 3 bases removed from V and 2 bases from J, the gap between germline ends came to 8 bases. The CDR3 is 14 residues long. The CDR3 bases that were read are TGTGCCAGCTCACCGGCGGGAGGCAATCAGCCC. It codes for CASSPAGGNQP. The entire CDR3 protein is CASSPAGGNQPQHF.

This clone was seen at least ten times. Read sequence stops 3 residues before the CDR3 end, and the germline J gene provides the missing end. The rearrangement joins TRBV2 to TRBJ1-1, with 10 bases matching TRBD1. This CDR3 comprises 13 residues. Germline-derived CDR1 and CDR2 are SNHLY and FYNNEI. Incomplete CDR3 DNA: TGTGCCAGCAGTATCGGGACAGGGGTTAAA. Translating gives CASSIGTGVK. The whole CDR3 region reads CASSIGTGVKAFF.

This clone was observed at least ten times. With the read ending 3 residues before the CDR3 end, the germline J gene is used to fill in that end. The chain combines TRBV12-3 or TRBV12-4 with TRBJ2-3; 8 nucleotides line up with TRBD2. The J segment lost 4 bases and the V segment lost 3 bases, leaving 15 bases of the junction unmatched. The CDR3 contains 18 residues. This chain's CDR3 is CASSFPPLAGGLADTQYF. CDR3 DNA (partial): TGTGCCAGCAGTTTTCCCCCTCTAGCGGGCGGTCTCGCAGATACG.

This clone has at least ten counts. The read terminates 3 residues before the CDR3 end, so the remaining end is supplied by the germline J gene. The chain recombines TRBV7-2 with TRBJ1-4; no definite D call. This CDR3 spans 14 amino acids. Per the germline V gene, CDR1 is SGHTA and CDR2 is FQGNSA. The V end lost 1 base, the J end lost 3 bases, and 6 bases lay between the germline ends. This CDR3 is CASSLDAANEKLFF. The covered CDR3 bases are TGTGCCAGCAGCTTAGACGCGGCTAATGAAAAA.